This T cell receptor beta chain was observed in a study of shared clonotypes between healthy human individuals. General study findings and limits: Clonotype sharing among donors likely depends on sequencing depth.

V was pared by 2 bases and J by 7 bases, with 14 bases between. Looked up from germline, CDR1 is KGHSH and CDR2 is LQKENI. The CDR3 totals 14 residues. Authors' data handling: For the immunoSEQ data, sequences were junction-only without quality scores, so filtering differed. Some clones are missing from TCRdb's copy, which holds only in-frame ones; the method was immunoSEQ multiplex PCR. The V and J calls and clone size were taken over from that table, and D and trimming were inferred from the DNA. In the table there are 950,000 to 1,300,000 clones, around 76% of which are singletons. This clone showed up many times. What it binds is not known.

The sequenced material came from memory CD4+ T cells sorted from blood. Subset in this sample: CD45RA-negative fraction. The chain couples TRBV18 to TRBJ1-2, with no clear D. This TCR came from a man aged 18-30 years in good health. Here the CDR3 DNA reads TGTGCCAGCTCACCAGACATCGGGGTCGTTGGCTACACCTTC. Encoded protein: CASSPDIGVVGYTF.